These T cell receptor beta chains were read from a single sample in a study of a mutant IDH1 vaccine in newly diagnosed glioma. No cognate antigen is known for these TCRs. The assay was immunoSEQ multiplex PCR, and TCRdb's table has in-frame clones only and misses some. The sample lists around 31,000 clones; roughly 78% were seen once. This sample comprised PBMCs, obtained from a glioma patient whose treatment included an IDH1 peptide vaccine. The receptors shown here come from a man aged 30-40 years with glioma. Both conserved end residues are part of each CDR3. Each record gives: clone size, J gene, D gene, V gene, CDR3 protein, CDR3 DNA. The D gene is left open where the match is weak. Where a row states a size, it is once, few, many or the class of an expanded clone; other rows omit it.

-	TRBJ1-3	-	TRBV5-5	CASSVELTLAGNTIYF	TGTGCCAGCAGCGTCGAGCTGACACTGGCTGGAAACACCATATATTTT
-	TRBJ2-1	TRBD2	TRBV7-3	CASSRTSGTDEQFF	TGTGCCAGCAGCCGGACTAGCGGGACCGATGAGCAGTTCTTC
-	TRBJ2-6	-	TRBV5-1	CASSLAGVGDFGSGANVLTF	TGCGCCAGCAGCTTGGCTGGAGTCGGGGATTTTGGGTCTGGGGCCAACGTCCTGACTTTC
-	TRBJ1-2	-	TRBV4-3	CASSQAHTGTAGYTF	TGCGCCAGCAGCCAAGCCCACACCGGGACCGCAGGCTACACCTTC
-	TRBJ1-5	TRBD1	TRBV30	CAWSGTDRGNQPQHF	TGTGCCTGGAGTGGGACCGACAGGGGCAATCAGCCCCAGCATTTT
-	TRBJ1-2	-	TRBV27	CASSRAGLNYGYTF	TGTGCCAGCAGTAGAGCAGGACTTAACTATGGCTACACCTTC
-	TRBJ2-1	-	TRBV5-8	CASSLQGLSYNEQFF	TGTGCCAGCAGCCTACAGGGTCTCTCCTACAATGAGCAGTTCTTC
-	TRBJ2-5	-	TRBV5-1	CASSLGGEADQETQYF	TGCGCCAGCAGCTTGGGGGGGGAAGCGGACCAAGAGACCCAGTACTTC
-	TRBJ2-3	-	TRBV30	CAWSARLGSSTDTQYF	TGTGCCTGGAGTGCGAGGTTGGGTTCTAGCACAGATACGCAGTATTTT
-	TRBJ2-7	-	TRBV28	CASSLQAGWSSYEQYF	TGTGCCAGCAGTTTACAGGCAGGGTGGAGCTCCTACGAGCAGTACTTC
-	TRBJ2-3	-	TRBV5-5	CASSSGVADTQYF	TGTGCCAGCAGCTCCGGGGTGGCGGATACGCAGTATTTT
-	TRBJ2-4	TRBD1	TRBV7-2	CASSLDRDIQYF	TGTGCCAGCAGCCTGGACAGGGACATTCAGTACTTC
-	TRBJ2-7	TRBD1	TRBV2	CASSEGQGAAYEQYF	TGTGCCAGCAGTGAAGGGCAGGGGGCAGCCTACGAGCAGTACTTC
-	TRBJ1-2	-	TRBV7-9	CASSSAKGGYTF	TGTGCCAGCAGCTCAGCAAAAGGCGGCTACACCTTC
-	TRBJ2-7	TRBD2	TRBV7-2	CASSITSGGSYEQYF	TGTGCCAGCAGCATAACTAGCGGGGGTTCCTACGAGCAGTACTTC
-	TRBJ2-2	TRBD1	TRBV28	CASSSITGTGDNTGELFF	TGTGCCAGCAGCTCTATCACCGGGACAGGGGACAACACCGGGGAGCTGTTTTTT
-	TRBJ2-7	TRBD1	TRBV5-1	CASSIGTGGIEQYF	TGCGCCAGCAGCATCGGGACAGGGGGTATCGAGCAGTACTTC
-	TRBJ1-4	TRBD1	TRBV9	CASSRDRGRDNEKLFF	TGTGCCAGCAGCCGGGACAGGGGGCGGGATAATGAAAAACTGTTTTTT
-	TRBJ1-1	-	TRBV7-9	CASTEDSLNTEAFF	TGTGCCAGCACCGAGGACAGTCTAAACACTGAAGCTTTCTTT
-	TRBJ2-2	-	TRBV14	CASSQGSGELFF	TGTGCCAGCAGCCAAGGTTCCGGGGAGCTGTTTTTT
-	TRBJ1-3	TRBD1	TRBV5-1	CASSFHDRASGNTIYF	TGCGCCAGCAGCTTTCACGACAGGGCCTCTGGAAACACCATATATTTT
-	TRBJ2-5	-	TRBV5-4	CASSWGVETQYF	TGTGCCAGCAGCTGGGGCGTGGAGACCCAGTACTTC
-	TRBJ1-4	-	TRBV29-1	CSVESGFNEKLFF	TGCAGCGTTGAGTCCGGGTTTAATGAAAAACTGTTTTTT
-	TRBJ1-6	-	TRBV4-1	CASSRGPHNSPLHF	TGCGCCAGCAGCCGGGGACCGCATAATTCACCCCTCCACTTT
-	TRBJ1-2	-	TRBV4-3	CASSQERGALNYGYTF	TGCGCCAGCAGCCAAGAGAGGGGGGCGCTGAACTATGGCTACACCTTC
-	TRBJ2-1	-	TRBV15	CATTMGEYNEQFF	TGTGCCACCACCATGGGGGAGTACAATGAGCAGTTCTTC
-	TRBJ2-7	-	TRBV14	CASSLVPGTYEQYF	TGTGCCAGCAGCCTAGTCCCCGGGACCTACGAGCAGTACTTC
-	TRBJ2-5	-	TRBV29-1	CSVEVRRLGAQETQYF	TGCAGCGTTGAAGTAAGGCGACTGGGGGCCCAAGAGACCCAGTACTTC
-	TRBJ2-3	TRBD2	TRBV6-1	CASSAEAGASTDTQYF	TGTGCCAGCAGTGCAGAAGCGGGGGCTAGCACAGATACGCAGTATTTT
-	TRBJ2-7	-	TRBV5-4	CASSLLGRGNGYEQYF	TGTGCCAGCAGCTTGTTGGGGCGGGGAAACGGTTACGAGCAGTACTTC
-	TRBJ2-7	-	TRBV7-2	CASSPSSYEQYF	TGTGCCAGCAGCCCCTCATCCTACGAGCAGTACTTC
-	TRBJ1-5	-	TRBV27	CASSFPGRFSQPQHF	TGTGCCAGCAGTTTCCCAGGACGGTTTAGTCAGCCCCAGCATTTT
-	TRBJ2-4	TRBD1	TRBV27	CASSSGTGRNIQYF	TGTGCCAGCAGTTCCGGGACAGGGAGAAACATTCAGTACTTC
-	TRBJ1-1	-	TRBV6-1	CASRRGLIEAFF	TGTGCCAGCAGGAGGGGACTTATTGAAGCTTTCTTT
-	TRBJ2-1	-	TRBV30	CAWSKTDEQFF	TGTGCCTGGAGTAAAACGGATGAGCAGTTCTTC
-	TRBJ2-7	TRBD1	TRBV30	CAWSLGTDTDEQYF	TGTGCCTGGAGTCTAGGGACAGATACCGACGAGCAGTACTTC
-	TRBJ2-7	TRBD2	TRBV6-5	CASSRGGADEQYF	TGTGCCAGCAGCCGCGGGGGGGCGGACGAGCAGTACTTC
-	TRBJ1-2	TRBD1	TRBV29-1	CSVGTGGYYGYTF	TGCAGCGTGGGGACAGGGGGCTACTATGGCTACACCTTC
once	TRBJ2-3	TRBD2	TRBV5-1	CASSLGLAGRDTQYF	TGCGCCAGCAGCTTGGGACTAGCGGGTCGGGATACGCAGTATTTT
once	TRBJ2-3	-	TRBV2	CASIAGTSSTDTQYF	TGTGCCAGCATCGCCGGGACATCTAGCACAGATACGCAGTATTTT
-	TRBJ2-7	-	TRBV5-1	CASSLAGAEQYF	TGCGCCAGCAGCTTGGCTGGGGCCGAGCAGTACTTC
-	TRBJ2-7	-	TRBV27	CASSLDRRSSEQYF	TGTGCCAGCAGCCTCGACAGGCGGAGCTCCGAGCAGTACTTC
-	TRBJ2-1	TRBD2	TRBV27	CASRSLAGGDNEQFF	TGTGCCAGCAGGTCACTAGCGGGAGGGGACAATGAGCAGTTCTTC
-	TRBJ2-3	TRBD1	TRBV27	CASSLSPLQGVSTDTQYF	TGTGCCAGCAGTTTATCACCCTTACAGGGGGTAAGCACAGATACGCAGTATTTT
-	TRBJ2-3	TRBD1	TRBV2	CASTSDRAGTDTQYF	TGTGCCAGCACTTCGGACAGGGCGGGCACAGATACGCAGTATTTT
few	TRBJ1-5	TRBD1	TRBV2	CGSQGENQPQHF	TGTGGTTCACAGGGGGAGAATCAGCCCCAGCATTTT
-	TRBJ1-4	-	TRBV29-1	CSARAPSFNEKLFF	TGCAGCGCAAGGGCCCCCTCGTTTAATGAAAAACTGTTTTTT
few	TRBJ1-1	TRBD1	TRBV19	CASSMGDRGPTEAFF	TGTGCCAGTAGTATGGGGGACAGGGGGCCCACTGAAGCTTTCTTT
few	TRBJ1-1	TRBD1	TRBV30	CAWSGGQGGAFF	TGTGCCTGGAGTGGGGGACAGGGTGGAGCTTTCTTT
few	TRBJ2-7	-	TRBV4-2	CASSQGDNPTGQYF	TGTGCCAGCAGCCAAGGGGACAATCCTACCGGGCAGTACTTC
-	TRBJ2-3	-	TRBV19	CASSIDRGPGTDTQYF	TGTGCCAGTAGTATAGATCGGGGGCCGGGGACAGATACGCAGTATTTT
few	TRBJ1-2	TRBD1	TRBV29-1	CSVEDRRF	TGCAGCGTTGAGGACAGGCGCTTC
once	TRBJ2-5	-	TRBV2	CASSDGGNKETQYF	TGTGCCAGCAGTGATGGAGGCAATAAAGAGACCCAGTACTTC
-	TRBJ2-3	-	TRBV28	CASSGGMNSLRDTQYF	TGTGCCAGCAGTGGGGGAATGAACAGTCTCAGGGATACGCAGTATTTT
once	TRBJ2-2	-	TRBV4-3	CASSQAVAGELFF	TGCGCCAGCAGCCAAGCCGTGGCCGGGGAGCTGTTTTTT
-	TRBJ1-1	TRBD1	TRBV5-1	CASRLQGVRTEAFF	TGCGCCAGCCGACTCCAGGGGGTGCGCACTGAAGCTTTCTTT
few	TRBJ1-5	-	TRBV9	CASSPSQGGQPQHF	TGTGCCAGCTCCCCCTCCCAGGGCGGTCAGCCCCAGCATTTT
-	TRBJ1-1	-	TRBV7-9	CASSLAVQGAFF	TGTGCCAGCAGCTTAGCGGTCCAGGGAGCTTTCTTT
-	TRBJ2-1	TRBD1	TRBV5-6	CASSPRDRGKYNEQFF	TGTGCCAGCAGCCCCCGGGACAGGGGGAAATACAATGAGCAGTTCTTC
-	TRBJ1-5	-	TRBV2	CASSESGRLQPQHF	TGTGCCAGCAGTGAATCTGGTCGCCTCCAGCCCCAGCATTTT